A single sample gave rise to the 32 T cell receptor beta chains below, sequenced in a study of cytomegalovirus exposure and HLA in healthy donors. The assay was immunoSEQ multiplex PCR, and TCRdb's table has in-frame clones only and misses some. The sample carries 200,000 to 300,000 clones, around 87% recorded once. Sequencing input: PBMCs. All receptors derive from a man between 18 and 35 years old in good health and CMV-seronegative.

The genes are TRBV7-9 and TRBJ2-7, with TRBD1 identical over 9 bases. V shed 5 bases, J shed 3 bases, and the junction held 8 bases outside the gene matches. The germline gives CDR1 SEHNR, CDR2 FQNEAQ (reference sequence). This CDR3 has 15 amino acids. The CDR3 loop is CASSDRDRDLYEQYF. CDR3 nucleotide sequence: TGTGCCAGCAGCGACCGGGACAGGGACCTCTACGAGCAGTACTTC.

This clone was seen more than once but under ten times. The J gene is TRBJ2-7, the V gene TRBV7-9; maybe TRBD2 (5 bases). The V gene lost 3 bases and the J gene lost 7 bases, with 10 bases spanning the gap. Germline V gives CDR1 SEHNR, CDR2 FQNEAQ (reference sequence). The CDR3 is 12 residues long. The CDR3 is CASSFSVREQYF. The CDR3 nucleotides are TGTGCCAGCAGCTTTAGCGTGAGGGAGCAGTACTTC.

DNA of the CDR3: TGTGCCAGTAGTCGGACAGGGAGTTTTGGGGGAACAGAGACCCAGTACTTC. Amino acid sequence: CASSRTGSFGGTETQYF. V is TRBV19 and J is TRBJ2-5; 8 bases are shared with TRBD1. Germline loops: CDR1 LNHDA, CDR2 SQIVND (reference sequence). CDR3 length equals 17 residues. V trimming: 5 bases; J trimming: 4 bases; junction bases outside the gene matches: 15.

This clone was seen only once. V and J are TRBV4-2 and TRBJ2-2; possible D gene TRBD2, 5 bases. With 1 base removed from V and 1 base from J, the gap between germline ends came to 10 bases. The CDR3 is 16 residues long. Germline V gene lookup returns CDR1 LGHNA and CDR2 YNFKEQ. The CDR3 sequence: CASSQATSGNTGELFF. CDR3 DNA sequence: TGTGCCAGCAGCCAAGCTACCAGCGGGAACACCGGGGAGCTGTTTTTT.

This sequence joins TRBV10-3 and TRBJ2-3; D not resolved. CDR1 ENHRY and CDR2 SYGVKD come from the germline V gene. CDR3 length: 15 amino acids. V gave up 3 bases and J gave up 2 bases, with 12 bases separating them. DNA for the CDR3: TGTGCCATCAGTGAAACCCCGACTGCCACAGATACGCAGTATTTT. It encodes CAISETPTATDTQYF.

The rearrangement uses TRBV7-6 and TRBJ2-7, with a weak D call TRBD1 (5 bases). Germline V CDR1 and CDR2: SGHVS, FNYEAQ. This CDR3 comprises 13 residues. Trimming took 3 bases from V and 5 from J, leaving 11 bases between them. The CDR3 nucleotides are TGTGCCAGCAGCTTTTTTGAAGGGGACGAGCAGTACTTC. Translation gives CASSFFEGDEQYF. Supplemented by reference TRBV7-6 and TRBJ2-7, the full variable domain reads GAGVSQSPRYKVTKRGQDVALRCDPISGHVSLYWYRQALGQGPEFLTYFNYEAQQDKSGLPNDRFSAERPEGSISTLTIQRTEQRDSAMYRCASSFFEGDEQYFGPGTRLTVT.

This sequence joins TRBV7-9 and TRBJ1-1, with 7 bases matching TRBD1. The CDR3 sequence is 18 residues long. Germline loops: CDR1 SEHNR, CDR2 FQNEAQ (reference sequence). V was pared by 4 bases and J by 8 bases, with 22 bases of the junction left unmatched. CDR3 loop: CASSSKTGRLGGTREAFF. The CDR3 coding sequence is TGTGCCAGCAGCTCCAAGACAGGGAGGTTGGGCGGAACCCGGGAAGCTTTCTTT. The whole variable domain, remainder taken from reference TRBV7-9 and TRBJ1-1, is DTGVSQNPRHKITKRGQNVTFRCDPISEHNRLYWYRQTLGQGPEFLTYFQNEAQLEKSRLLSDRFSAERPKGSFSTLEIQRTEQGDSAMYLCASSSKTGRLGGTREAFFGQGTRLTVV.

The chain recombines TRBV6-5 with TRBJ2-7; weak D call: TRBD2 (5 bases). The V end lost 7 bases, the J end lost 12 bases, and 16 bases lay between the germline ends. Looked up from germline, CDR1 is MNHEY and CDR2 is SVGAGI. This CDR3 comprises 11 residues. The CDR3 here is CASKGSLGAYF. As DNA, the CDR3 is TGTGCCAGCAAAGGGTCACTAGGTGCGTACTTC.

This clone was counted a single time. As DNA, the CDR3 is TGTGCCAGCAGTGAACTAGAAGAGACCCAGTACTTC. Its protein product is CASSELEETQYF. This chain connects TRBV2 to TRBJ2-5; D gene ambiguous. This CDR3 contains 12 residues. The germline V gene has CDR1 SNHLY and CDR2 FYNNEI. Trimming took off 2 bases at V and 3 bases at J, with 4 bases between the two ends.

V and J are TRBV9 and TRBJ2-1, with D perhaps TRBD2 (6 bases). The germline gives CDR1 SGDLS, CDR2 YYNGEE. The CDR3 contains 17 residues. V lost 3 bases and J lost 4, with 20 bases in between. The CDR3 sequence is CASSAPRSGGSYNEQFF. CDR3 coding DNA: TGTGCCAGCAGCGCCCCCCGGAGTGGGGGGTCTTACAATGAGCAGTTCTTC. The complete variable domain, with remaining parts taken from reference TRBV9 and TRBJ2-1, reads DSGVTQTPKHLITATGQRVTLRCSPRSGDLSVYWYQQSLDQGLQFLIQYYNGEERAKGNILERFSAQQFPDLHSELNLSSLELGDSALYFCASSAPRSGGSYNEQFFGPGTRLTVL.

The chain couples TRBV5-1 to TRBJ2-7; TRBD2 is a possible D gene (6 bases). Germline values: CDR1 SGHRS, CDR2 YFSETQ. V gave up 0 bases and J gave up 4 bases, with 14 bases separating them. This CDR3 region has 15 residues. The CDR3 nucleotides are TGCGCCAGCAGCTTGGCCGGGGGATTCGGTTACGAGCAGTACTTC. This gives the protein CASSLAGGFGYEQYF. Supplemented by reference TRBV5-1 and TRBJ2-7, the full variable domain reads KAGVTQTPRYLIKTRGQQVTLSCSPISGHRSVSWYQQTPGQGLQFLFEYFSETQRNKGNFPGRFSGRQFSNSRSEMNVSTLELGDSALYLCASSLAGGFGYEQYFGPGTRLTVT.

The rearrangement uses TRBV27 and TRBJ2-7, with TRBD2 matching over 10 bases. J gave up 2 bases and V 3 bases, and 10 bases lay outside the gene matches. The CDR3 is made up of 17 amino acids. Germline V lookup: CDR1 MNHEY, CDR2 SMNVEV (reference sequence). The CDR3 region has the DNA TGTGCCAGCAGTTTGGGTAGCGGGGGGCCCCGGGCCTACGAGCAGTACTTC. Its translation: CASSLGSGGPRAYEQYF.

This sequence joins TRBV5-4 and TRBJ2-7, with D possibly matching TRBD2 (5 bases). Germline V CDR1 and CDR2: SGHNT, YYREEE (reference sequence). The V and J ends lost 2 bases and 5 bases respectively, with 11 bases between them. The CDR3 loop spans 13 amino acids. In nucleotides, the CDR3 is TGTGCCAGCAGCTTTCTAGGGAGCCACGAGCAGTACTTC. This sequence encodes CASSFLGSHEQYF.

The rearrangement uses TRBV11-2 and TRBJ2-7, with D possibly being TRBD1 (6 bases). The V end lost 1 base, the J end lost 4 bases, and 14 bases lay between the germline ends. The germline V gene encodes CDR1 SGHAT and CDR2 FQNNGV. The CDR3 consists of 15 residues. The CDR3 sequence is CASSLAVRGTYEQYF. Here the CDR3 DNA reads TGTGCCAGCAGCTTAGCGGTCAGGGGAACTTACGAGCAGTACTTC.

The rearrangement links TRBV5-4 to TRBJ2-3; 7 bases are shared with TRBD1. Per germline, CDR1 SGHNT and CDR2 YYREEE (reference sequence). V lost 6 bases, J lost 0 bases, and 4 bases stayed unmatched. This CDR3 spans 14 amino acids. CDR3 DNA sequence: TGTGCCAGCAACTGGGGACAGAGCACAGATACGCAGTATTTT. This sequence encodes CASNWGQSTDTQYF.

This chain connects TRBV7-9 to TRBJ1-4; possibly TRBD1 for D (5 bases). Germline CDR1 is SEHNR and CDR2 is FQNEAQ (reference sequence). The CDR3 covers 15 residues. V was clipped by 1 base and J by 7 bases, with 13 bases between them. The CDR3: CASSLEVGQSEKLFF. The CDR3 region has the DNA TGTGCCAGCAGCTTAGAGGTCGGACAAAGTGAAAAACTGTTTTTT.

The DNA of the CDR3 is TGCGCCAGCAGCCAAGAGGAACGGGAGCCAAGAGAGCAGTTCTTC. Its translation is CASSQEEREPREQFF. The chain joins TRBV4-1 to TRBJ2-1, with D tentatively TRBD2 (6 bases). The CDR3 contains 15 residues. The germline V gene has CDR1 MGHRA and CDR2 YSYEKL. Between the trimmed V and J ends, which lost 0 bases and 10 bases, there was a span of 16 bases.

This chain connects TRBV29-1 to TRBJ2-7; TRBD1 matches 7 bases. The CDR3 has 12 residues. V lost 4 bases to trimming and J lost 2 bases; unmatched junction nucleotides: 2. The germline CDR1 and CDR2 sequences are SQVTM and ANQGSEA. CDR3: CSVGGQTYEQYF. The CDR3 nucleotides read TGCAGCGTTGGGGGACAGACCTACGAGCAGTACTTC.

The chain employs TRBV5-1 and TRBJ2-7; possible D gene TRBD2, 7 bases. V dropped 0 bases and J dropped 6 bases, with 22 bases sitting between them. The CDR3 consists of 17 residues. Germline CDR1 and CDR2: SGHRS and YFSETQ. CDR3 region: CASSLEKVTRGGSEQYF. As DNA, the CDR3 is TGCGCCAGCAGCTTGGAGAAGGTTACCAGGGGAGGGTCCGAGCAGTACTTC.

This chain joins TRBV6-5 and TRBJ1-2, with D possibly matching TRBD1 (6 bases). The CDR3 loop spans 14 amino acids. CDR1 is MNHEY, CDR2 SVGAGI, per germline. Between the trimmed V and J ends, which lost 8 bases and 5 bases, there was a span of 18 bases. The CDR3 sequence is CASGEYGTPYGYTF. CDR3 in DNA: TGTGCCAGCGGCGAATACGGGACACCATATGGCTACACCTTC.

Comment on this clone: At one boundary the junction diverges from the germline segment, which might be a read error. CDR3 protein: CASSRTGGGTQYF. CDR3 bases: TGTGCTAGCAGTAGGACAGGTGGAGGTACGCAGTATTTT. The chain links TRBV28 to TRBJ2-3, with TRBD1 identical over 7 bases. The CDR3 length is 13 residues. CDR1 is MDHEN and CDR2 is SYDVKM in the germline V gene.

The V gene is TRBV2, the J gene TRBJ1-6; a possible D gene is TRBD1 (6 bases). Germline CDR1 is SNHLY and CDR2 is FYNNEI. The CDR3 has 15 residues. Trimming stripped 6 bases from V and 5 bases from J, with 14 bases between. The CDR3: CASRLGGRDNSPLHF. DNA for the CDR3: TGTGCCAGCAGATTGGGGGGGCGGGATAATTCACCCCTCCACTTT.

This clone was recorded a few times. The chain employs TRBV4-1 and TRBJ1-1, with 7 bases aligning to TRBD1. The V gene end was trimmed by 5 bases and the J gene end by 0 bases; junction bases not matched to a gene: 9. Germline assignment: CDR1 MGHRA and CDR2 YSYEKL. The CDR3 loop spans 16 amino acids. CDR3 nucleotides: TGCGCCAGCAGCTACGCCTCGGGACAGATGAACACTGAAGCTTTCTTT. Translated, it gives CASSYASGQMNTEAFF.

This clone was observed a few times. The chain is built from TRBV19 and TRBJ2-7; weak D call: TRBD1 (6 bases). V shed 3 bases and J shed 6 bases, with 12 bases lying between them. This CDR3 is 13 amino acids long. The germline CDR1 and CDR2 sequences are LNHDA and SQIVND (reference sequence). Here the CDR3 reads CASSIPGGREQYF. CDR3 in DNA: TGTGCCAGTAGTATCCCTGGGGGCCGCGAGCAGTACTTC.

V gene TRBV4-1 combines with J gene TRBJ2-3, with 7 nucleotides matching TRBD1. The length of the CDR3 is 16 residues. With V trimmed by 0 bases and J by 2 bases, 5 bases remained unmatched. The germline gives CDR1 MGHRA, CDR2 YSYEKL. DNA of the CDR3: TGCGCCAGCAGCCAAGAAACGGGACAGATCACAGATACGCAGTATTTT. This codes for CASSQETGQITDTQYF.

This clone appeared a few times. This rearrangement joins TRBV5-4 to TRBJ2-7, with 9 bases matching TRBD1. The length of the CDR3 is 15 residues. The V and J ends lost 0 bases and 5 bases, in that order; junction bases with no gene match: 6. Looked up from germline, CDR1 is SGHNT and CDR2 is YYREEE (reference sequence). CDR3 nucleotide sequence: TGTGCCAGCAGCTTGGTCGGGACAGGGTTTCACGAGCAGTACTTC. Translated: CASSLVGTGFHEQYF.

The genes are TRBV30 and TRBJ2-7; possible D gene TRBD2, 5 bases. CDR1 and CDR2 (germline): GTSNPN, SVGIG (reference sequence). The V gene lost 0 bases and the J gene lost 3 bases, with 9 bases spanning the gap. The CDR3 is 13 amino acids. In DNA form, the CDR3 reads TGTGCCTGGAGTGTGGAGGCGCGCTACGAGCAGTACTTC. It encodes CAWSVEARYEQYF.

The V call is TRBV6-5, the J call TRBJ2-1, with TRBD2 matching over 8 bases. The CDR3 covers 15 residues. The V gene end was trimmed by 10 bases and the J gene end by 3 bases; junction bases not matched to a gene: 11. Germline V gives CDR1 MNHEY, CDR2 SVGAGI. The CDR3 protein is CATTRSAGVYNEQFF. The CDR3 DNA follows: TGTGCCACTACAAGGTCAGCGGGAGTCTACAATGAGCAGTTCTTC.

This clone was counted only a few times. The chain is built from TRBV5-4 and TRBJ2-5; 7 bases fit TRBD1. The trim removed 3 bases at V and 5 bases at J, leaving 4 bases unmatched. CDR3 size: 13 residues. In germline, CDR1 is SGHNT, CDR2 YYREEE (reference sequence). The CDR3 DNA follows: TGTGCCAGCAGCTCCCGACAGGGCGAGACCCAGTACTTC. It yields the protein CASSSRQGETQYF. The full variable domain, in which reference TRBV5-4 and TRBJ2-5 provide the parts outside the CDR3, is ETGVTQSPTHLIKTRGQQVTLRCSSQSGHNTVSWYQQALGQGPQFIFQYYREEENGRGNFPPRFSGLQFPNYSSELNVNALELDDSALYLCASSSRQGETQYFGPGTRLLVL.

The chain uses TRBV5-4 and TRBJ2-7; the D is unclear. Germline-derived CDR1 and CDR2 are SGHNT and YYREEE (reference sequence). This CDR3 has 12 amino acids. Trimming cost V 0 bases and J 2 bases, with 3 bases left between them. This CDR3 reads CASSLGAYEQYF. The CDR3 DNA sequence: TGTGCCAGCAGCTTGGGAGCCTACGAGCAGTACTTC.

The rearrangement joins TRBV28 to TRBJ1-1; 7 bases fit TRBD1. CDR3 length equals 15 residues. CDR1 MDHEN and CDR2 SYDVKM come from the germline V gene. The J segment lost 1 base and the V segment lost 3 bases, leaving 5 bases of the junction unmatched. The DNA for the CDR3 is TGTGCCAGCAGTTTTTCGAGACAGGGGAACACTGAAGCTTTCTTT. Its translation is CASSFSRQGNTEAFF.

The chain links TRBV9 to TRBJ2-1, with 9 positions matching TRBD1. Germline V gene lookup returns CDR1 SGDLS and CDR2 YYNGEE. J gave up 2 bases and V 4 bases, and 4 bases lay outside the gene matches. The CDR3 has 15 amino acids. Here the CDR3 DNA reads TGTGCCAGCAGCACAGACAGGGGGGCCTACAATGAGCAGTTCTTC. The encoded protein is CASSTDRGAYNEQFF.